The 7 T cell receptor beta chains below come from one sample, sequenced in a study of blood T cell repertoires in COVID-19. Profiling relied on immunoSEQ multiplex PCR, and the TCRdb table lists in-frame clones only, not all of them. The sample lists roughly 300,000 clones; less than 85% were seen once. The sequenced material came from peripheral blood. These receptors came from a human donor with COVID-19, enrolled during active disease. The donor label of this sample is uncertain.

The gene calls are TRBV19 and TRBJ2-1, with D maybe TRBD2 (5 bases). This CDR3 spans 12 amino acids. The V end was cut by 5 bases, the J end by 6 bases, with 8 bases between. From germline, CDR1 is LNHDA and CDR2 SQIVND (reference sequence). As DNA, the CDR3 is TGTGCCAGTAGTCTTACTAGCAATGAGCAGTTCTTC. Amino acid sequence: CASSLTSNEQFF.

The gene calls are TRBV24-1 and TRBJ1-2; possibly TRBD1 for D (5 bases). V was trimmed by 3 bases and J by 5 bases, leaving 15 bases between them. The CDR3 consists of 15 residues. Per the germline V gene, CDR1 is KGHDR and CDR2 is SFDVKD. The DNA of the CDR3 is TGTGCCACCAGTGATCCAACACGGGGGATTTATGGCTACACCTTC. It encodes CATSDPTRGIYGYTF.

The rearrangement joins TRBV5-8 to TRBJ2-3; D is perhaps TRBD2 (5 bases). Per the germline V gene, CDR1 is SGHTS and CDR2 is YDEGEE. V lost 4 bases, J lost 6 bases, and 12 bases lay in between. The CDR3 totals 13 residues. CDR3 protein: CASSGRVADTQYF. In DNA, the CDR3 is TGTGCCAGCAGCGGACGGGTAGCGGATACGCAGTATTTT.

The rearrangement links TRBV11-2 to TRBJ2-1; TRBD2 matches at 8 bases. The junction had 9 bases not matched to a gene; V was cut back by 1 base and J by 7 bases. CDR1 and CDR2 from the germline V gene are SGHAT and FQNNGV. The CDR3 contains 16 residues. The chain's CDR3 is CASSLGPGGGENEQFF. The CDR3 DNA sequence: TGTGCCAGCAGCTTAGGTCCGGGAGGGGGTGAGAATGAGCAGTTCTTC.

The CDR3 coding sequence is TGTGCCAGCAGCATCAGGACAGGGACCAATGAGCAGTTCTTC. Amino acids: CASSIRTGTNEQFF. This chain connects TRBV3-1 (or the pseudogene TRBV3-2) to TRBJ2-1; the match to TRBD1 covers 8 bases. Germline V CDR1 and CDR2: LGHDT, YNNKEL (reference sequence). The junction had 6 bases not matched to a gene; V was cut back by 5 bases and J by 6 bases. This CDR3 contains 14 residues.

This clone has just one count. The chain employs TRBV19 and TRBJ2-7; TRBD1 matches 9 bases. In germline, CDR1 is LNHDA, CDR2 SQIVND (reference sequence). The CDR3 has 14 residues. Trimming at V came to 2 bases and at J to 5 bases, leaving 4 bases not matched to a gene. The CDR3 nucleotides read TGTGCCAGTAGTATAAGGGACAGGGCAAACGAGCAGTACTTC. Residues: CASSIRDRANEQYF.

As DNA, the CDR3 is TGTGCCAGCAGCCTCCTGCGGGAGCACCGCCCAAGCACAGATACGCAGTATTTT. Translated: CASSLLREHRPSTDTQYF. The chain links TRBV21-1 to TRBJ2-3; the table calls TRBD2, which could not be checked here. TRBV21-1 represents a pseudogene. The CDR3 covers 18 residues.